This T cell receptor beta chain was sequenced for a study of blood T cell repertoires in COVID-19. Study as a whole: From T cells, B-cell-depleted T cells, or PBMCs came the material, which was cDNA or gDNA.

Those who participated ranged in age from roughly 18 to 89 years and resided in some 24 US areas. Donors in Cohort 3 who had recovered were those with two negative PCRs, healthcare professional clearance, or resolution of their symptoms. Per the study methods: Amplifying reference gene primers gave estimates of nucleated cell counts. The repertoire was sequenced with immunoSEQ multiplex PCR; TCRdb's copy has only in-frame clones and lacks some. From that table come the V and J calls and clone size; the DNA was used to work out D and trimming. Here the sample spans about 180,000 clones, approximately 85% being singletons. The specimen was PBMCs or T cells enriched from blood (not recorded which). This clonotype was obtained from a middle-aged man who had recovered from COVID-19.

The DNA for the CDR3 is TGCAGCGTTGCCAGGGGCAAAACCTACGAGCAGTACTTC. Encoded protein: CSVARGKTYEQYF. The chain carries TRBV29-1 and TRBJ2-7; tentative D call: TRBD1 (6 bases). Germline CDR1 SQVTM, CDR2 ANQGSEA. This CDR3 is 13 amino acids long. V shed 4 bases and J shed 2 bases, with 12 bases lying between them.